Shown below are 22 T cell receptor beta chains from a single sample sequenced in a study of control samples from healthy donors and cancer patients. TCRdb's copy holds only in-frame clones and misses some; the assay was immunoSEQ multiplex PCR. The sample lists about 130,000 clones; over 75% were seen once. The specimen was blood. Source of these receptors: a young man in good health.

This sequence joins TRBV27 and TRBJ1-1; D remains ambiguous. Germline CDR1 reads MNHEY; CDR2 reads SMNVEV (reference sequence). V dropped 0 bases and J dropped 4 bases, with 6 bases sitting between them. The CDR3 is 13 amino acids. CDR3 DNA sequence: TGTGCCAGCAGTTTATCAGAGGTCACTGAAGCTTTCTTT. It yields the protein CASSLSEVTEAFF.

The chain carries TRBV3-1 (or the pseudogene TRBV3-2) and TRBJ2-3; D might be TRBD1 (5 bases). Germline V CDR1 and CDR2: LGHDT, YNNKEL (reference sequence). V was shortened by 1 base and J by 4 bases, with 18 bases between the two germline ends. CDR3 length: 17 amino acids. This CDR3 reads CASSQGEGVLFADTQYF. The CDR3 DNA sequence: TGTGCCAGCAGCCAAGGTGAAGGGGTCCTTTTTGCAGATACGCAGTATTTT.

This clone came up once. A much larger clone differs from this one at a single base, so this may be a read error. The chain joins TRBV5-5 to TRBJ1-3; no reliable D call. V lost 3 bases, J lost 2 bases, and 0 bases lay in between. Germline CDR1 SGHKS, CDR2 YYEKEE (reference sequence). The CDR3 is made up of 11 amino acids. CDR3 in DNA: TGTGCCAGCAGCTCTGGAAACACCATATATTTT. Encoded protein: CASSSGNTIYF.

The genes are TRBV13 and TRBJ2-7; 13 bases align to TRBD2. J was trimmed by 2 bases and V by 4 bases; bases with no gene match: 8. The CDR3 totals 17 residues. CDR1 and CDR2 from the germline V gene are PRHDT and FYEKMQ (reference sequence). The CDR3 protein is CASSSGTSGTPTYEQYV. CDR3 in DNA: TGTGCCAGCAGCTCGGGGACTAGCGGGACACCTACCTACGAGCAGTACGTC.

The gene calls are TRBV28 and TRBJ2-3; a possible D gene is TRBD1 (5 bases). The length of the CDR3 is 15 residues. V shed 3 bases and J shed 5 bases, with 15 bases lying between them. Germline assignment: CDR1 MDHEN and CDR2 SYDVKM. CDR3 amino acids: CASSLPSAGKDTQYF. The CDR3 bases are TGTGCCAGCAGTTTGCCAAGTGCAGGGAAAGATACGCAGTATTTT.

This rearrangement joins TRBV2 to TRBJ2-5; either TRBD1 or TRBD2 may fit D (6 bases each). The CDR3 is made up of 14 amino acids. V shed 2 bases and J shed 2 bases, with 9 bases lying between them. Germline assignment: CDR1 SNHLY and CDR2 FYNNEI. This CDR3 reads CASSELGGQETQYF. Here the CDR3 DNA reads TGTGCCAGCAGTGAACTAGGGGGGCAAGAGACCCAGTACTTC.

The chain employs TRBV7-3 and TRBJ1-3, with a weak D call TRBD1 (5 bases). V lost 2 bases, J lost 7 bases, and 15 bases lay in between. Germline assignment: CDR1 SGHTA and CDR2 FQGTGA. This CDR3 is 15 amino acids long. The chain's CDR3 is CASSLGVGQGNTIYF. In nucleotides, the CDR3 is TGTGCCAGCAGCTTAGGAGTCGGGCAGGGCAACACCATATATTTT.

This chain links TRBV7-2 with TRBJ1-6; 8 nucleotides match TRBD1. Per the germline V gene, CDR1 is SGHTA and CDR2 is FQGNSA. The J segment lost 10 bases and the V segment lost 5 bases, leaving 10 bases of the junction unmatched. The CDR3 is 15 residues long. The CDR3: CASSRRTGLQSPLHF. Written as DNA, the CDR3 is TGTGCCAGCAGCCGTAGGACAGGGTTACAATCACCCCTCCACTTT.

The gene calls are TRBV5-1 and TRBJ1-6; no definite D call. Per germline, CDR1 SGHRS and CDR2 YFSETQ. V was clipped by 2 bases and J by 10 bases, with 13 bases between them. The CDR3 spans 14 residues. CDR3 DNA sequence: TGCGCCAGCAGCTTAGGTCTCACGGGGTCACCCCTCCACTTT. It translates to CASSLGLTGSPLHF. Drawing the rest from reference TRBV5-1 and TRBJ1-6, the complete variable domain is KAGVTQTPRYLIKTRGQQVTLSCSPISGHRSVSWYQQTPGQGLQFLFEYFSETQRNKGNFPGRFSGRQFSNSRSEMNVSTLELGDSALYLCASSLGLTGSPLHFGNGTRLTVT.

This sequence joins TRBV6-5 and TRBJ1-2; maybe TRBD1 (5 bases). Per germline, CDR1 MNHEY and CDR2 SVGAGI. Trimming shortened V by 0 bases and J by 7 bases, and 12 bases separated the two germline ends. The CDR3 is 14 amino acids. The chain's CDR3 is CASSYSGGGTGYTF. DNA for the CDR3: TGTGCCAGCAGTTACTCTGGAGGCGGGACTGGCTACACCTTC.

This chain uses TRBV6-5 with TRBJ2-2; tentatively, D is TRBD2 (6 bases). With 6 bases removed from V and 2 bases from J, the gap between germline ends came to 10 bases. The germline gives CDR1 MNHEY, CDR2 SVGAGI. The CDR3 spans 14 residues. The CDR3, as DNA: TGTGCCAGCAGAGTTAGCGGAAACACCGGGGAGCTGTTTTTT. It codes for CASRVSGNTGELFF.

The chain has TRBV14 and TRBJ2-6, with D possibly being TRBD1 (5 bases). The germline gives CDR1 SGHDN, CDR2 FVKESK. CDR3 length: 15 residues. V was pared by 1 base and J by 3 bases, with 7 bases between. The CDR3 sequence is CASSQVGVGANVLTF. The CDR3, as DNA: TGTGCCAGCAGCCAAGTAGGGGTTGGGGCCAACGTCCTGACTTTC.

The genes are TRBV15 and TRBJ2-1; TRBD2 is a possible D gene (5 bases). The CDR3 sequence is 15 residues long. Trimming left V 2 bases short and J 5 bases short, with 13 bases between. Looked up from germline, CDR1 is LNHNV and CDR2 is YYDKDF (reference sequence). The CDR3 is CATSRRRGMDNEQFF. Written as DNA, the CDR3 is TGTGCCACCAGCAGAAGGAGAGGGATGGACAATGAGCAGTTCTTC.

The chain recombines TRBV9 with TRBJ2-3; a possible D gene is TRBD2 (5 bases). CDR1 and CDR2 from the germline V gene are SGDLS and YYNGEE. Trimming left V 5 bases short and J 0 bases short, with 13 bases between. This CDR3 has 15 amino acids. The CDR3 DNA is TGTGCCAGCAGACCCCGGACGGGAAGCACAGATACGCAGTATTTT. This encodes CASRPRTGSTDTQYF.

This chain joins TRBV14 and TRBJ2-3; the match to TRBD2 covers 9 bases. Losses at the gene ends were 1 base for V and 1 base for J; bases not matched to a gene: 0. The CDR3 is made up of 15 amino acids. Germline V CDR1 and CDR2: SGHDN, FVKESK. CDR3: CASSQVAGGTDTQYF. In DNA form, the CDR3 reads TGTGCCAGCAGCCAAGTAGCGGGGGGCACAGATACGCAGTATTTT.

This sequence joins TRBV5-1 and TRBJ2-1; D possibly corresponds to TRBD2 (5 bases). The CDR3 length is 15 residues. V was pared by 1 base and J by 5 bases, with 13 bases between. The germline V gene encodes CDR1 SGHRS and CDR2 YFSETQ. In DNA form, the CDR3 reads TGCGCCAGCAGCTTGCGGCTAGCTGGGAACAATGAGCAGTTCTTC. Its translation is CASSLRLAGNNEQFF.

The V call is TRBV6-2 or TRBV6-3, the J call TRBJ2-1, with TRBD2 matching 9 bases. The junction had 12 bases not matched to a gene; V was cut back by 6 bases and J by 9 bases. CDR1 and CDR2 from the germline V gene are MNHEY and SVGEGT. CDR3 length: 15 residues. CDR3: CASSVGLAPGREQFF. Here the CDR3 DNA reads TGTGCCAGCAGCGTCGGACTAGCGCCCGGTCGTGAGCAGTTCTTC.

The chain combines TRBV9 with TRBJ2-3; D gene unclear. The length of the CDR3 is 13 residues. The V gene lost 3 bases and the J gene lost 5 bases, with 10 bases spanning the gap. Germline V lookup: CDR1 SGDLS, CDR2 YYNGEE. Here the CDR3 reads CASSGVWGDTQYF. As DNA, the CDR3 is TGTGCCAGCAGCGGGGTCTGGGGAGATACGCAGTATTTT.

The chain links TRBV6-5 to TRBJ1-4; TRBD1 might be the D (6 bases). Per the germline V gene, CDR1 is MNHEY and CDR2 is SVGAGI. This CDR3 contains 11 residues. V lost 10 bases to trimming and J lost 7 bases, with 10 bases between them. Here the CDR3 reads CAIQGGEKLFF. As DNA, the CDR3 is TGTGCCATACAGGGAGGTGAAAAACTGTTTTTT.

The chain joins TRBV21-1 to TRBJ1-1; the table's D call, TRBD1, has no DNA check behind it. TRBV21-1 is tagged as a pseudogene. This CDR3 contains 14 residues. CDR3 sequence: CASSKQGASTEAFF. CDR3 sequence (DNA): TGTGCCAGCAGCAAACAGGGGGCGAGCACTGAAGCTTTCTTT.

The V and J genes are TRBV29-1 and TRBJ1-1; tentatively, D is TRBD1 (6 bases). Germline-derived CDR1 and CDR2 are SQVTM and ANQGSEA. Trimming took off 4 bases at V and 1 base at J, with 13 bases between the two ends. The CDR3 has 14 amino acids. The CDR3 is CSVAGVLANTEAFF. The CDR3 DNA reads TGCAGCGTTGCAGGGGTGCTGGCGAACACTGAAGCTTTCTTT.

The V call is TRBV5-6, the J call TRBJ2-3, with D unclear. The ends were cut back, 0 bases at V and 1 base at J, with 3 bases in the middle. The CDR3 is 13 residues long. Germline values: CDR1 SGHDT, CDR2 YYEEEE. The DNA for the CDR3 is TGTGCCAGCAGCTTGGTACGCACAGATACGCAGTATTTT. Amino acid sequence: CASSLVRTDTQYF.